This T cell receptor (beta chain) was found in a study of T cells expressing NK-cell markers. Germline V gene lookup returns CDR1 LGHNA and CDR2 YSLEER. The CDR3 contains 18 residues. Whole-study results and caveats: In five or six donors, dominant CD3+CD56+NKG2C+ clonotypes ranked among the top 10 CD8+ clonotypes.

TCRdb re-called the 5' RACE reads and catalogs CDR3 proteins one per entry, DNA excluded. Reported are 550,000 to 600,000 distinct CDR3 sequences; the ten largest clones contain roughly 3.5%. As for this clonotype: Antigen unknown.

The V gene is TRBV4-3, the J gene TRBJ2-1; TCRdb returns TRBD2, unconfirmable since there is no DNA. Sequenced material: blood T cells: a sorted CD56 or NKG2C T cell subset, CD4+ or CD8+ T cells, or bulk PBMC T cells (not recorded which). The TCR originated in a man between 18 and 29 years old in good health. The CDR3 sequence: CASSQNPTSGRATDEQFF.